The rows below give T cell receptor beta chains drawn from one sample of a study of blood T cell repertoires in COVID-19. Libraries were prepared by immunoSEQ multiplex PCR; TCRdb keeps only in-frame clonotypes and omits some of them. The repertoire holds about 170,000 clones, with about 85% as singletons. Sequencing used peripheral blood. The receptors originated from a human donor with acute or convalescent COVID-19. The donor label of this sample is uncertain. Both conserved end residues are part of each CDR3. A D gene is named only where the DNA matches it firmly. Clone size is shown for a subset of rows, as once, few, many or a class of expanded clone.

d_call	v_call	j_call	clone_size	cdr3_aa	cdr3_nt
TRBD2	TRBV5-4	TRBJ2-1	NA	CASSFLAGGLRNEQFF	TGTGCCAGCAGCTTTCTGGCGGGGGGGCTGAGAAATGAGCAGTTCTTC
NA	TRBV9	TRBJ1-6	NA	CASSVDWAWSPLHF	TGTGCCAGCAGCGTAGACTGGGCCTGGTCACCCCTCCACTTT
NA	TRBV12-5	TRBJ1-5	NA	CASTYSNQPQHF	TGTGCTAGCACATATAGCAATCAGCCCCAGCATTTT
NA	TRBV27	TRBJ1-1	once	CASTGHPNTEAFF	TGTGCCAGCACGGGACACCCGAACACTGAAGCTTTCTTT
TRBD2	TRBV5-1	TRBJ2-3	NA	CASSPGGEGWTDTQYF	TGCGCCAGCAGCCCGGGGGGAGAGGGGTGGACAGATACGCAGTATTTT
NA	TRBV15	TRBJ1-1	NA	CATSRLSSLRVMNTEAFF	TGTGCCACCAGCAGACTTTCTTCACTGCGGGTCATGAACACTGAAGCTTTCTTT
TRBD1	TRBV6-2/TRBV6-3	TRBJ1-2	once	CASSDRDRGAYGYTF	TGTGCCAGCAGTGACCGGGACAGGGGTGCCTATGGCTACACCTTC
TRBD1	TRBV7-2	TRBJ1-5	NA	CASSLNRGYNQPQHF	TGTGCCAGCAGCTTAAACAGGGGATACAATCAGCCCCAGCATTTT
NA	TRBV19	TRBJ1-1	NA	CASSFSPGTLRGTEAFF	TGTGCCAGTAGTTTCTCCCCCGGGACGCTAAGGGGGACTGAAGCTTTCTTT
TRBD2	TRBV5-1	TRBJ2-7	once	CASSPGTSGGPGSEQYF	TGCGCCAGCAGCCCCGGGACTAGCGGGGGGCCGGGCTCCGAGCAGTACTTC
TRBD1	TRBV7-3	TRBJ1-2	NA	CASSPGGAGGYTF	TGTGCCAGCAGCCCAGGGGGCGCGGGTGGCTACACCTTC
NA	TRBV7-6	TRBJ2-4	few	CASSLTDSLAKNIQYF	TGTGCCAGCAGCCTAACGGACAGTCTAGCCAAAAACATTCAGTACTTC
NA	TRBV6-4	TRBJ1-5	NA	CASSVDRNQPQHF	TGTGCCAGCAGTGTTGACAGAAATCAGCCCCAGCATTTT
TRBD1	TRBV6-5	TRBJ1-4	NA	CASSPGTGREKLFF	TGTGCCAGCAGTCCCGGGACAGGGCGTGAAAAACTGTTTTTT
TRBD1	TRBV4-1	TRBJ1-5	NA	CASSQDPSGTGVGQPQHF	TGCGCCAGCAGCCAAGATCCATCAGGGACAGGGGTTGGGCAGCCCCAGCATTTT
NA	TRBV19	TRBJ1-3	NA	CAAAGDGNTIYF	TGTGCCGCAGCGGGAGATGGAAACACCATATATTTT
NA	TRBV19	TRBJ1-5	NA	CASSIEQGRYQPQHF	TGTGCCAGTAGTATAGAGCAGGGGCGGTATCAGCCCCAGCATTTT
TRBD2	TRBV4-2	TRBJ2-5	NA	CASSLIAGGTQETQYF	TGTGCCAGCAGCCTGATAGCGGGGGGAACCCAAGAGACCCAGTACTTC
TRBD2	TRBV2	TRBJ2-3	NA	CATGRGVRTDTQYF	TGTGCTACAGGACGGGGGGTACGCACAGATACGCAGTATTTT
TRBD1	TRBV18	TRBJ2-1	once	CASSGTGGENEQFF	TGTGCCAGCTCAGGGACAGGGGGCGAAAATGAGCAGTTCTTC
NA	TRBV7-9	TRBJ1-1	NA	CASSLKGAEAFF	TGTGCCAGCAGCTTAAAGGGGGCTGAAGCTTTCTTT
NA	TRBV10-3	TRBJ2-2	NA	CAISDRTENTGELFF	TGTGCCATCAGTGATCGGACAGAAAACACCGGGGAGCTGTTTTTT
NA	TRBV9	TRBJ1-3	NA	CASSVDEGGSGNTIYF	TGTGCCAGCAGCGTAGACGAAGGGGGCTCTGGAAACACCATATATTTT
TRBD1	TRBV14	TRBJ2-7	NA	CASSQVGAGQGPFKQYF	TGTGCCAGCAGCCAAGTGGGAGCGGGACAGGGGCCCTTCAAGCAGTACTTC
TRBD1	TRBV5-4	TRBJ2-5	NA	CASSLQGAGETQYF	TGTGCCAGCAGCTTGCAGGGGGCTGGAGAGACCCAGTACTTC
NA	TRBV7-3	TRBJ1-1	NA	CASSQWKRGNTEAFF	TGTGCCAGCAGCCAATGGAAGCGGGGGAACACTGAAGCTTTCTTT
TRBD1	TRBV7-2	TRBJ1-3	NA	CASSEQGVSGNTIYF	TGTGCCAGCAGCGAACAGGGGGTTTCTGGAAACACCATATATTTT
NA	TRBV27	TRBJ2-5	NA	CASSPTTRGETQYF	TGTGCCAGCAGCCCCACGACTAGGGGAGAGACCCAGTACTTC
NA	TRBV5-5	TRBJ1-3	NA	CASSTYQGSDISGNTIYF	TGTGCCAGCAGCACCTATCAGGGTTCCGATATCTCTGGAAACACCATATATTTT
NA	TRBV19	TRBJ1-1	once	CASSIVQGAEAFF	TGTGCCAGTAGTATAGTTCAGGGCGCTGAAGCTTTCTTT
NA	TRBV5-4	TRBJ2-2	few	CASRPRDVGTGELFF	TGTGCCAGCAGGCCGCGGGATGTCGGGACCGGGGAGCTGTTTTTT
TRBD2	TRBV5-4	TRBJ2-3	NA	CASSLGRGSRTQYF	TGTGCCAGCAGCTTAGGGCGGGGGTCACGTACGCAGTATTTT
TRBD1	TRBV19	TRBJ2-7	NA	CASSIRGQGASTSYEQYF	TGTGCCAGTAGTATTCGGGGACAGGGGGCCTCTACCTCCTACGAGCAGTACTTC
TRBD2	TRBV5-6	TRBJ2-2	NA	CASSQTSGGNTGELFF	TGTGCCAGCAGCCAAACTAGCGGGGGGAACACCGGGGAGCTGTTTTTT
NA	TRBV5-3	TRBJ1-2	NA	CARSWRRGSCGYTF	TGTGCCAGAAGCTGGCGGCGGGGATCTTGTGGCTACACCTTC
NA	TRBV27	TRBJ1-2	few	CASSSSGISLYGYTF	TGTGCCAGCAGTTCCTCGGGGATTTCTCTCTATGGCTACACCTTC
TRBD1	TRBV7-9	TRBJ1-1	NA	CASSLENRGAFF	TGTGCCAGCAGCTTGGAGAACAGGGGTGCTTTCTTT
TRBD1	TRBV7-6	TRBJ1-1	NA	CASSLGTGVLNTEAFF	TGTGCCAGCAGCTTAGGGACAGGGGTCTTGAACACTGAAGCTTTCTTT
NA	TRBV5-8	TRBJ1-6	NA	CASSRRAENSPLHF	TGTGCCAGCAGCCGGCGGGCAGAAAATTCACCCCTCCACTTT
NA	TRBV6-6	TRBJ1-3	NA	CASSPGHVNSFSGNTIYF	TGTGCCAGCAGTCCCGGACACGTAAATTCCTTCTCTGGAAACACCATATATTTT
TRBD2	TRBV18	TRBJ2-1	NA	CASSPSGGHYNEQFF	TGTGCCAGCTCACCTAGCGGGGGGCACTACAATGAGCAGTTCTTC
NA	TRBV24-1	TRBJ2-3	NA	CATSKGGEHTDTQYF	TGTGCCACCAGTAAAGGGGGGGAGCACACAGATACGCAGTATTTT
NA	TRBV25-1	TRBJ2-5	NA	CASSEFRGPIQETQYF	TGTGCCAGCAGTGAATTTAGAGGTCCAATCCAAGAGACCCAGTACTTC
NA	TRBV18	TRBJ2-7	NA	CASSPTGQVSYEQYF	TGTGCCAGCTCACCAACTGGGCAGGTCTCCTACGAGCAGTACTTC
NA	TRBV19	TRBJ1-5	NA	CASSFEGYNQPQHF	TGTGCCAGTAGTTTCGAGGGCTACAATCAGCCCCAGCATTTT
TRBD1	TRBV5-1	TRBJ2-5	NA	CASSFRDRGPQETQYF	TGCGCCAGCAGCTTTCGGGACAGGGGGCCCCAAGAGACCCAGTACTTC
NA	TRBV24-1	TRBJ2-7	NA	CATSDFDEQYF	TGTGCCACCAGTGATTTCGACGAGCAGTACTTC
TRBD1	TRBV19	TRBJ2-5	NA	CASRHSGGVETQYF	TGTGCCAGTAGGCACTCAGGGGGAGTGGAGACCCAGTACTTC
NA	TRBV27	TRBJ2-1	NA	CASSFSESSYNEQFF	TGTGCCAGCAGTTTTAGCGAGAGCTCCTACAATGAGCAGTTCTTC
NA	TRBV18	TRBJ1-1	NA	CASSPGTGITEAFF	TGTGCCAGCTCACCGGGTACAGGGATTACTGAAGCTTTCTTT
TRBD2	TRBV9	TRBJ2-3	NA	CASSETSGVTDTQYF	TGTGCCAGCAGCGAGACTAGCGGAGTCACAGATACGCAGTATTTT